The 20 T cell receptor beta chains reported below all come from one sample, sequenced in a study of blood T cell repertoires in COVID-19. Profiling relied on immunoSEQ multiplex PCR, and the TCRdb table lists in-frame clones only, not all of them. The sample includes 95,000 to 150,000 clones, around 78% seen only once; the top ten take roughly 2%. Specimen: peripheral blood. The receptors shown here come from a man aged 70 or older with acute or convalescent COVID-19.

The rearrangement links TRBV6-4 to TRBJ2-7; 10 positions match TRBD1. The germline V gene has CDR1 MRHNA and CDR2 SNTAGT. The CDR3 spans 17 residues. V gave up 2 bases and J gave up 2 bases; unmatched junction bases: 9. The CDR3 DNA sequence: TGTGCCAGCAGTGACCCAGTAACGGGACAGGGGACCTACGAGCAGTACTTC. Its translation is CASSDPVTGQGTYEQYF.

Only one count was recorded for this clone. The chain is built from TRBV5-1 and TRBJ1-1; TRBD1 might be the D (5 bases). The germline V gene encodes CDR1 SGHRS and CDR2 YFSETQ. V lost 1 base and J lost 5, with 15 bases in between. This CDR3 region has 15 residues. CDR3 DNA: TGCGCCAGCAGCTTGTACCAGGGCCGTCTGACTGAAGCTTTCTTT. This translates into CASSLYQGRLTEAFF.

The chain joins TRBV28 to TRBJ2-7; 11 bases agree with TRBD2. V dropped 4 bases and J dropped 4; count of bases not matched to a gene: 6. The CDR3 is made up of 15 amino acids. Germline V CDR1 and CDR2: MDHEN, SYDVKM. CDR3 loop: CASSSPTSGEYEQYF. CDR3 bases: TGTGCCAGCAGTTCCCCGACTAGCGGGGAGTACGAGCAGTACTTC.

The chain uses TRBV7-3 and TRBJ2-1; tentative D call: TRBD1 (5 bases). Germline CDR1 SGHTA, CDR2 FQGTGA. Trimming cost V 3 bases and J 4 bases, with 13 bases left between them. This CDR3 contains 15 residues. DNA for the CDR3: TGTGCCAGCAGCTTCATCAGGGTTAGGTACAATGAGCAGTTCTTC. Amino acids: CASSFIRVRYNEQFF. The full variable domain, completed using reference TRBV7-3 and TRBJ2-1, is GAGVSQTPSNKVTEKGKYVELRCDPISGHTALYWYRQSLGQGPEFLIYFQGTGAADDSGLPNDRFFAVRPEGSVSTLKIQRTERGDSAVYLCASSFIRVRYNEQFFGPGTRLTVL.

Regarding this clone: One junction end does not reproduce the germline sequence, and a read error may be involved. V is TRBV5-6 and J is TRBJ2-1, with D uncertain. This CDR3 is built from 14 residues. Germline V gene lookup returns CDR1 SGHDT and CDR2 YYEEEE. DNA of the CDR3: TGTACCAGCAGGTATTCGACGGGCTACAATGAGCAGTTCTTC. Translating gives CTSRYSTGYNEQFF.

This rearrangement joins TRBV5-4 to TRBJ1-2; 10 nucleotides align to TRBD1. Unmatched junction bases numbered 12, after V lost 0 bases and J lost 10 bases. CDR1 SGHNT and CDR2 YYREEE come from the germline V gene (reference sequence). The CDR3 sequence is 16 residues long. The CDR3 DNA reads TGTGCCAGCAGCTTGGAAATGACAGGGACAGGGGAGGACTACACCTTC. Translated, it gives CASSLEMTGTGEDYTF.

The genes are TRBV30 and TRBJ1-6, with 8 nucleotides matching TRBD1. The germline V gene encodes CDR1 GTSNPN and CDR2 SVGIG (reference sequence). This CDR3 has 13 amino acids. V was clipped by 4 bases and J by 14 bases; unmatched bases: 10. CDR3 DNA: TGTGCCTGGACGGACAGGGCCCTTGGGGCCCTCCACTTT. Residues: CAWTDRALGALHF.

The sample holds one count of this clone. The CDR3 here is CASSISWERRGYTF. The CDR3 bases are TGTGCCAGTAGTATCTCCTGGGAGCGCCGAGGCTACACCTTC. The chain employs TRBV19 and TRBJ1-2; D unresolved. CDR1 is LNHDA, CDR2 SQIVND, per germline (reference sequence). The CDR3 covers 14 residues. V gave up 3 bases and J gave up 8 bases, with 16 bases separating them.

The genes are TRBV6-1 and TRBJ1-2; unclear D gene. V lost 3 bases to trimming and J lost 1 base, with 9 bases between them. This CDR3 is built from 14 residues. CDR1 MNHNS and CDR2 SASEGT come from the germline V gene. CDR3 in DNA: TGTGCCAGCAGTGAGGCAAATGATAACTATGGCTACACCTTC. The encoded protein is CASSEANDNYGYTF.

The CDR3 here is CASSKSDSAGGYTF. In DNA, the CDR3 is TGTGCCAGTAGTAAATCGGACTCGGCGGGGGGCTACACCTTC. This sequence joins TRBV19 and TRBJ1-2; D unresolved. Trimming took off 4 bases at V and 8 bases at J, with 17 bases between the two ends. Germline CDR1 is LNHDA and CDR2 is SQIVND (reference sequence). The CDR3 runs 14 residues. Looking up the rest from reference TRBV19 and TRBJ1-2 gives the full variable domain: DGGITQSPKYLFRKEGQNVTLSCEQNLNHDAMYWYRQDPGQGLRLIYYSQIVNDFQKGDIAEGYSVSREKKESFPLTVTSAQKNPTAFYLCASSKSDSAGGYTFGSGTRLTVV.

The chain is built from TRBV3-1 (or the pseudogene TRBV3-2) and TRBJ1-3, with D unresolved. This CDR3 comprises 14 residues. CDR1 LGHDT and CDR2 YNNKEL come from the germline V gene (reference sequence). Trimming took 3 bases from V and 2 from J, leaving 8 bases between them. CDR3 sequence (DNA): TGTGCCAGCAGCCATAGAACCCCTGGAAACACCATATATTTT. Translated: CASSHRTPGNTIYF.

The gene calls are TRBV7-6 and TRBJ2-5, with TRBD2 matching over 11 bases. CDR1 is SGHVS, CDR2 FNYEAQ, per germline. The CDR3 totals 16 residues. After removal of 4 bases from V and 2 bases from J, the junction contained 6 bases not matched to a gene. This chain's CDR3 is CASSSLAGGLQETQYF. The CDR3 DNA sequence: TGTGCCAGCAGCTCGCTAGCGGGGGGTCTTCAAGAGACCCAGTACTTC.

CDR3 DNA sequence: TGCGCCAGCAGATATCGGGGGGACTCCTACAATGAGCAGTTCTTC. It is translated as CASRYRGDSYNEQFF. This chain connects TRBV5-1 to TRBJ2-1; 7 bases fit TRBD2. This CDR3 is 15 amino acids long. Germline loops: CDR1 SGHRS, CDR2 YFSETQ. With 5 bases clipped from V and 0 bases from J, the junction kept 5 bases outside the gene matches.

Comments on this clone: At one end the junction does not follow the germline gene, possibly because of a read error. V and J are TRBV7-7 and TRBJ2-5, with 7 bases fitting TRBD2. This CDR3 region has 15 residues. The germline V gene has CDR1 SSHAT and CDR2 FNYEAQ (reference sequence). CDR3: CASSSDTLGGETQYF. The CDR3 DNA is TGTGCTAGCAGCTCGGACACCCTGGGGGGGGAGACCCAGTACTTC. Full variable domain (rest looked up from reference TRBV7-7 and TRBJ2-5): GAGVSQSPRYKVTKRGQDVTLRCDPISSHATLYWYQQALGQGPEFLTYFNYEAQPDKSGLPSDRFSAERPEGSISTLTIQRTEQRDSAMYRCASSSDTLGGETQYFGPGTRLLVL.

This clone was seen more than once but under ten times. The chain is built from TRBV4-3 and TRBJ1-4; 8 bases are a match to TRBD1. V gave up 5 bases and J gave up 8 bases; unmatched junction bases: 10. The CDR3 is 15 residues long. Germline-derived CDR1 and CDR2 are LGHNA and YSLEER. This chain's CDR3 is CASSDPGQGGEKLFF. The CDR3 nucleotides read TGCGCCAGCAGCGACCCTGGACAGGGTGGGGAAAAACTGTTTTTT.

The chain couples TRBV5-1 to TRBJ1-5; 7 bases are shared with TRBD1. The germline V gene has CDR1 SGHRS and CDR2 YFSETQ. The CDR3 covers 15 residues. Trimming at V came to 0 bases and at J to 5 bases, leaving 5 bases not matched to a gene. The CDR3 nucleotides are TGCGCCAGCAGCTTGGAGGGAGGACAGGATCAGCCCCAGCATTTT. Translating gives CASSLEGGQDQPQHF.

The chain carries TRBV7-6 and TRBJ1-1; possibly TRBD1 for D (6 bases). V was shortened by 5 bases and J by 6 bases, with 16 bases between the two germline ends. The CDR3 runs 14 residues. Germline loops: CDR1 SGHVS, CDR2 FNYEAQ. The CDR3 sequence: CASSPQQGGSEAFF. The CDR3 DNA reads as TGTGCCAGCAGCCCCCAACAGGGCGGATCTGAAGCTTTCTTT.

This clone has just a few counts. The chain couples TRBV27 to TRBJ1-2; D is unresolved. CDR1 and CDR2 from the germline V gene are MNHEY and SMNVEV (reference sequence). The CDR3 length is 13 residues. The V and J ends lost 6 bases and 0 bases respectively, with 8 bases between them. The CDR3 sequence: CASRFRANYGYTF. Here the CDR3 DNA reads TGTGCCAGCAGATTCCGGGCTAACTATGGCTACACCTTC.

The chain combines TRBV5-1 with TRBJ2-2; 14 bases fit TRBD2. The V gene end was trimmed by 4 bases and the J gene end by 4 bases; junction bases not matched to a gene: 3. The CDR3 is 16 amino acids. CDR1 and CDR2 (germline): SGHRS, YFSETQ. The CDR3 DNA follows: TGCGCCAGCAGCCGGGGACTAGCGGGAGTCACCGGGGAGCTGTTTTTT. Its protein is CASSRGLAGVTGELFF.

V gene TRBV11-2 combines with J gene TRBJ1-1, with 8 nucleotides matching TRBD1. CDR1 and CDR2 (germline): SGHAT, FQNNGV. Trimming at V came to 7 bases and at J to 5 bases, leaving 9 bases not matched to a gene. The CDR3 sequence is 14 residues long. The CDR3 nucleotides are TGTGCCAGCACCTGGGGTAACAGGGGGACTGAAGCTTTCTTT. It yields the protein CASTWGNRGTEAFF. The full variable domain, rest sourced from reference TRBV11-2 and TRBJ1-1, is EAGVAQSPRYKIIEKRQSVAFWCNPISGHATLYWYQQILGQGPKLLIQFQNNGVVDDSQLPKDRFSAERLKGVDSTLKIQPAKLEDSAVYLCASTWGNRGTEAFFGQGTRLTVV.